This is a list of T cell receptor beta chains from one sample in a study of metastatic and nonmetastatic thyroid tumors. TCRdb re-analyzed the PCR reads through MiXCR. The sample carries tens of thousands of clones, just over 20% recorded once. The sequenced sample was blood. Every receptor here comes from a female donor with papillary thyroid cancer or a benign thyroid nodule (not recorded which). Some clones in this sample may be carry-over from other donors' samples. Each CDR3 is given without its conserved first and last residue. The order of the fields is CDR3 length, D gene, V gene, CDR3 protein. D genes are given only for firm matches.

cdr3_length: 14
d_call: -
v_call: TRBV28
cdr3_aa: ASFNGQLSGANVLT

cdr3_length: 15
d_call: TRBD2
v_call: TRBV9
cdr3_aa: ASSVGAGLAGLHEQY

cdr3_length: 11
d_call: -
v_call: TRBV18
cdr3_aa: ASSPRTEETQY

cdr3_length: 10
d_call: -
v_call: TRBV20-1
cdr3_aa: SAREDRREQY

cdr3_length: 12
d_call: TRBD2
v_call: TRBV15
cdr3_aa: ATRGVSGSNEQF

cdr3_length: 12
d_call: TRBD1
v_call: TRBV28
cdr3_aa: ASSPGQVGETQY

cdr3_length: 12
d_call: TRBD2
v_call: TRBV7-7
cdr3_aa: ASSLSAGGDTQY

cdr3_length: 9
d_call: -
v_call: TRBV7-9
cdr3_aa: ASSPRREAF

cdr3_length: 13
d_call: TRBD1
v_call: TRBV5-1
cdr3_aa: ASSPTGGSPPEQY

cdr3_length: 13
d_call: -
v_call: TRBV12-3/TRBV12-4
cdr3_aa: AIILRREKDTEAF

cdr3_length: 12
d_call: TRBD2
v_call: TRBV28
cdr3_aa: ASSFLSAGAEQY

cdr3_length: 11
d_call: TRBD1
v_call: TRBV30
cdr3_aa: AWRNRGRTEAF

cdr3_length: 13
d_call: TRBD1
v_call: TRBV6-1
cdr3_aa: ASSDRDRTYNEQF

cdr3_length: 15
d_call: TRBD1
v_call: TRBV11-1
cdr3_aa: ASSLEGQGESTGELF

cdr3_length: 13
d_call: TRBD1
v_call: TRBV2
cdr3_aa: ASSLNWTGPYEQY

cdr3_length: 12
d_call: -
v_call: TRBV3-1
cdr3_aa: ASSQGARADTQY

cdr3_length: 11
d_call: -
v_call: TRBV30
cdr3_aa: AWSSSQYSPLH